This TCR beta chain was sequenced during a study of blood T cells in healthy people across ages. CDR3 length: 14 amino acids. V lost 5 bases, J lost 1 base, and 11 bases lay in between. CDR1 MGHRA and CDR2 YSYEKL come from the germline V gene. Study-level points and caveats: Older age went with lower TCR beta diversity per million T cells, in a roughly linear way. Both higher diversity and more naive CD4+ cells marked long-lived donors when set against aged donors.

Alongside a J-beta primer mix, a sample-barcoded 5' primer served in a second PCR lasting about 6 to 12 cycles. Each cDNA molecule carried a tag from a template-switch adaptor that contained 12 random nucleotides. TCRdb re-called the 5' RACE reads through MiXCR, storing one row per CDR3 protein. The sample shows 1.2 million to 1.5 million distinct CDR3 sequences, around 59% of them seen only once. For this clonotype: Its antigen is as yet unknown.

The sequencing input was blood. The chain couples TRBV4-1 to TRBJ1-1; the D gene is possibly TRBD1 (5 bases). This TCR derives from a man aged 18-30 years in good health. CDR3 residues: CASSSQQENTEAFF. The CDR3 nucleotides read TGCGCCAGCAGCAGCCAACAGGAGAACACTGAAGCTTTCTTT.